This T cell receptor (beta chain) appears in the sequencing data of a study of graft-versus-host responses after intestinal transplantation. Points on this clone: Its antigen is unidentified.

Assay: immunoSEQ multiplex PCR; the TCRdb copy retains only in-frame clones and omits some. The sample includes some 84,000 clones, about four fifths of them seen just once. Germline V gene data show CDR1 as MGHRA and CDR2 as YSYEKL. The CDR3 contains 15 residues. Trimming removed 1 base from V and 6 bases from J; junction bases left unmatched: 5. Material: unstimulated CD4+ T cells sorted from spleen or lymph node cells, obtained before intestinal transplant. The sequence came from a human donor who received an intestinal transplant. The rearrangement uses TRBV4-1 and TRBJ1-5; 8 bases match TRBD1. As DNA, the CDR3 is TGCGCCAGCAGCCAAGGGGGGACAGGCGGTCAGCCCCAGCATTTT. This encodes CASSQGGTGGQPQHF.